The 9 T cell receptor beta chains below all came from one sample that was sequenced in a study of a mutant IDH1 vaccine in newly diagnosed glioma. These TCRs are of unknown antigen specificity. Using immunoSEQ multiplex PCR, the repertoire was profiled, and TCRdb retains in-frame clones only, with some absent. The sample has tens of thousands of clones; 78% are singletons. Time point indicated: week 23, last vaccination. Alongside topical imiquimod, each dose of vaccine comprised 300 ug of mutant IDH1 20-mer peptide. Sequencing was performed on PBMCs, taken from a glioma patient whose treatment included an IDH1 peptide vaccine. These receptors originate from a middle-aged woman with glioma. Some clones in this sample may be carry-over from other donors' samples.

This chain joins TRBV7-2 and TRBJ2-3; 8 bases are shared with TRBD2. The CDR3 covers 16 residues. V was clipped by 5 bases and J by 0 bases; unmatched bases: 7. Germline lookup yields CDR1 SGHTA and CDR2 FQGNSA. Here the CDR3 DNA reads TGTGCCAGCAGCAGAACTAGCGGCGCTAGCACAGATACGCAGTATTTT. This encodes CASSRTSGASTDTQYF.

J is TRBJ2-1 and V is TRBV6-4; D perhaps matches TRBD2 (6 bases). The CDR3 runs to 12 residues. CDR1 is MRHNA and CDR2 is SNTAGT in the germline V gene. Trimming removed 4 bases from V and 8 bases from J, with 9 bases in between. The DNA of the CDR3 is TGTGCCAGCAGTGTCTCTAGCGATGAGCAGTTCTTC. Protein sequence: CASSVSSDEQFF.

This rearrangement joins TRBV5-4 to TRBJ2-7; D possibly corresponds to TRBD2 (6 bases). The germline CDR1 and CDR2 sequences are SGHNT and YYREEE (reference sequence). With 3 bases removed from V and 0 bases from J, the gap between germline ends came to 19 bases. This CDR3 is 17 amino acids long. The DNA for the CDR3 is TGTGCCAGCAGCTCAATCGCGGGATCGGGGACCTCCTACGAGCAGTACTTC. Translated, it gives CASSSIAGSGTSYEQYF.

The CDR3 nucleotides read TGTGCCGTCCACAGCGGGGGGCGCACAGATACGCAGTATTTT. Translated, it gives CAVHSGGRTDTQYF. The chain recombines TRBV6-5 with TRBJ2-3, with 9 bases that match TRBD2. CDR3 length: 14 amino acids. Germline lookup yields CDR1 MNHEY and CDR2 SVGAGI. V shed 11 bases and J 1 base; nucleotides not matched to a gene: 7.

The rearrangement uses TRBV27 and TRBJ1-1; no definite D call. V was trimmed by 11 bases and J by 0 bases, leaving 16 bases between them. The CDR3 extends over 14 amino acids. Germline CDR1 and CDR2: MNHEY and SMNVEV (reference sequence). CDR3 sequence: CAQHWDGVNTEAFF. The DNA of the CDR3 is TGTGCCCAGCACTGGGATGGGGTGAACACTGAAGCTTTCTTT.

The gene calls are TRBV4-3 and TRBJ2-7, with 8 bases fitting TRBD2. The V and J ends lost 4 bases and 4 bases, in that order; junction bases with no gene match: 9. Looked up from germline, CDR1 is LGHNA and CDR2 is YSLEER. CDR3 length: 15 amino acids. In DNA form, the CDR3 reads TGCGCCAGCAGCCTGGAGCGGGGGCCATCATACGAGCAGTACTTC. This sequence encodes CASSLERGPSYEQYF.

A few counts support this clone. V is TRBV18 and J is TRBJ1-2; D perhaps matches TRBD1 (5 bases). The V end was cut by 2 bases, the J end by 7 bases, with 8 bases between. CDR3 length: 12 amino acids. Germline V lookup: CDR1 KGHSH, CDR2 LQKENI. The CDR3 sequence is CASSPDQGGYTF. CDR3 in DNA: TGTGCCAGCTCACCAGATCAGGGTGGCTACACCTTC.

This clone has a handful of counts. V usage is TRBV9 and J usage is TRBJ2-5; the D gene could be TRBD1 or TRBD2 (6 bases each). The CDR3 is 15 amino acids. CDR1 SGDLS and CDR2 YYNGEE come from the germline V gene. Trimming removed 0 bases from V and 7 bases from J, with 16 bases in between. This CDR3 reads CASSVGGNREATQYF. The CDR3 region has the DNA TGTGCCAGCAGCGTAGGGGGGAACAGGGAGGCGACCCAGTACTTC.

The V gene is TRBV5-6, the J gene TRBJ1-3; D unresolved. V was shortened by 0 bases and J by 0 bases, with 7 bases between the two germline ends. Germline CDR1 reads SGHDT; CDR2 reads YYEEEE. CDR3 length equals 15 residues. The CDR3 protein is CASSLERNSGNTIYF. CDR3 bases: TGTGCCAGCAGCTTGGAGCGGAACTCTGGAAACACCATATATTTT.